Below are 21 T cell receptor beta chains sequenced from a single sample in a study of cytomegalovirus exposure and HLA in healthy donors. The repertoire was sequenced with immunoSEQ multiplex PCR; TCRdb's copy has only in-frame clones and lacks some. The profile shows more than 85,000 clones, 70% to 90% of them singletons. The sample was PBMCs. The origin of the receptors is a woman in her twenties or thirties in good health and CMV-seropositive.

This clone was detected only a few times. The chain is built from TRBV9 and TRBJ2-2, with 12 bases that match TRBD1. Germline V gene lookup returns CDR1 SGDLS and CDR2 YYNGEE. The trim removed 4 bases at V and 5 bases at J, leaving 3 bases unmatched. CDR3 length: 15 residues. Written as DNA, the CDR3 is TGTGCCAGCAGCCTGGGACAGGGGGCAACCGGGGAGCTGTTTTTT. Its translation is CASSLGQGATGELFF.

The chain joins TRBV11-1 to TRBJ1-4; a possible D gene is TRBD1 (6 bases). There are 14 residues in the CDR3. Deletions cut 5 bases from V and 8 bases from J, with 15 bases between. Germline CDR1 and CDR2: SGHAT and FQDESV (reference sequence). In DNA form, the CDR3 reads TGTGCCAGCAGCCCTACAGGGACCGGGGAAAAACTGTTTTTT. It translates to CASSPTGTGEKLFF.

This clone was observed a few times. This chain links TRBV6-1 with TRBJ1-2; D gene uncertain. The CDR3 has 14 residues. Per the germline V gene, CDR1 is MNHNS and CDR2 is SASEGT. Deletions cut 0 bases from V and 4 bases from J, with 9 bases between. The CDR3: CASSEAQDGYGYTF. The CDR3 region has the DNA TGTGCCAGCAGTGAAGCGCAGGATGGCTATGGCTACACCTTC.

V and J are TRBV7-9 and TRBJ2-2, with 8 bases matching TRBD2. The CDR3 loop spans 18 amino acids. J lost 0 bases, V lost 0 bases, and 6 bases had no gene match. Per germline, CDR1 SEHNR and CDR2 FQNEAQ (reference sequence). The CDR3 DNA is TGTGCCAGCAGCTTAGCACTCGGACTAGCCGCGAACACCGGGGAGCTGTTTTTT. This sequence encodes CASSLALGLAANTGELFF.

The chain has TRBV6-1 and TRBJ1-1; 8 positions agree with TRBD1. The length of the CDR3 is 13 residues. V dropped 7 bases and J dropped 11; count of bases not matched to a gene: 12. Germline CDR1 and CDR2: MNHNS and SASEGT. DNA for the CDR3: TGTGCCAGCACCCGAGGACAGGGCGAACGCGCTTTCTTT. This gives the protein CASTRGQGERAFF.

V is TRBV6-5 and J is TRBJ1-1; D might be TRBD1 (6 bases). The germline gives CDR1 MNHEY, CDR2 SVGAGI. The germline V and J ends were trimmed by 6 bases and 6 bases, with 8 bases remaining between them. The CDR3 length is 11 residues. CDR3 coding DNA: TGTGCCAGCAGCAGGGGCCCTGAAGCTTTCTTT. Translated: CASSRGPEAFF.

The CDR3 coding sequence is TGTGCCAGCATGGGGACAGGGGGACTCGAGCAGTACTTC. Protein product: CASMGTGGLEQYF. The chain carries TRBV2 and TRBJ2-7; 11 bases are shared with TRBD1. From germline, CDR1 is SNHLY and CDR2 FYNNEI. The CDR3 sequence is 13 residues long. The V segment lost 7 bases and the J segment 6 bases; nucleotides outside the gene matches: 5.

This clone was observed once. The CDR3 sequence: CASSRTPGQARGYTF. As DNA, the CDR3 is TGCGCCAGCAGCCGGACTCCGGGACAGGCCCGTGGCTACACCTTC. V gene TRBV4-1 combines with J gene TRBJ1-2; 8 bases are shared with TRBD1. The junction had 11 bases not matched to a gene; V was cut back by 4 bases and J by 7 bases. Per germline, CDR1 MGHRA and CDR2 YSYEKL. This CDR3 spans 15 amino acids.

This chain joins TRBV7-4 and TRBJ1-2; D is possibly TRBD1 (5 bases). Germline V CDR1 and CDR2: SGHVT, SQSDAQ. The length of the CDR3 is 15 residues. The V end was cut by 7 bases, the J end by 4 bases, with 19 bases between. CDR3 protein: CASTSGAGWAYGYTF. CDR3 nucleotides: TGTGCCAGCACAAGTGGGGCAGGTTGGGCCTATGGCTACACCTTC.

The rearrangement joins TRBV18 to TRBJ2-1; D is unresolved. The V gene lost 3 bases and the J gene lost 5 bases, with 2 bases spanning the gap. CDR3 length: 11 amino acids. Germline-derived CDR1 and CDR2 are KGHSH and LQKENI. The CDR3, as DNA: TGTGCCAGCTCACCTAACAATGAGCAGTTCTTC. Translating it yields CASSPNNEQFF.

The J gene is TRBJ1-1, the V gene TRBV5-1, with D possibly TRBD1 on 6 matching bases. CDR1 is SGHRS, CDR2 YFSETQ, per germline. The CDR3 has 13 amino acids. V gave up 4 bases and J gave up 3 bases, with 10 bases separating them. Here the CDR3 reads CASSLQGYTEAFF. CDR3 coding DNA: TGCGCCAGCAGCCTCCAGGGGTACACTGAAGCTTTCTTT.

The chain couples TRBV4-2 to TRBJ2-1; 14 nucleotides align to TRBD2. CDR3 length equals 19 residues. Per the germline V gene, CDR1 is LGHNA and CDR2 is YNFKEQ. With V trimmed by 1 base and J by 6 bases, 11 bases remained unmatched. This CDR3 is CASSQVGTSGSNRANEQFF. Written as DNA, the CDR3 is TGTGCCAGCAGCCAAGTGGGGACTAGCGGGAGTAACCGGGCCAATGAGCAGTTCTTC.

The rearrangement links TRBV5-6 to TRBJ1-2, with 9 bases lining up with TRBD1. V lost 7 bases to trimming and J lost 5 bases; unmatched junction nucleotides: 3. Germline CDR1 reads SGHDT; CDR2 reads YYEEEE. This CDR3 spans 12 amino acids. The CDR3 is CASGTGHYGYTF. CDR3 coding DNA: TGTGCCAGCGGGACAGGGCATTATGGCTACACCTTC.

The rearrangement joins TRBV28 to TRBJ2-5; perhaps TRBD1 as D (5 bases). V was shortened by 2 bases and J by 5 bases, with 18 bases between the two germline ends. Germline CDR1 and CDR2: MDHEN and SYDVKM. The CDR3 totals 16 residues. The CDR3 protein is CASSLPSLRVRETQYF. Here the CDR3 DNA reads TGTGCCAGCAGTTTACCTTCGCTCAGGGTGCGGGAGACCCAGTACTTC.

J is TRBJ1-5 and V is TRBV6-1; 9 bases fit TRBD1. From germline, CDR1 is MNHNS and CDR2 SASEGT. The CDR3 has 15 residues. Trimming cost V 7 bases and J 5 bases; bases outside gene matches: 9. CDR3 protein: CASKERGQGDQPQHF. CDR3 coding DNA: TGTGCCAGCAAAGAAAGGGGACAGGGAGATCAGCCCCAGCATTTT.

The sample holds one count of this clone. This chain links TRBV15 with TRBJ2-7, with TRBD2 as a possible D gene (7 bases). Trimming left V 0 bases short and J 7 bases short, with 13 bases between. The CDR3 totals 14 residues. Germline loops: CDR1 LNHNV, CDR2 YYDKDF (reference sequence). CDR3 residues: CATSRERGLGEQYF. Written as DNA, the CDR3 is TGTGCCACCAGCAGAGAGCGGGGGCTAGGGGAGCAGTACTTC.

J is TRBJ1-2 and V is TRBV25-1, with 9 bases fitting TRBD1. This CDR3 spans 17 amino acids. With 1 base clipped from V and 1 base from J, the junction kept 7 bases outside the gene matches. Germline values: CDR1 MGHDK, CDR2 SYGVNS. The CDR3 nucleotides are TGTGCCAGCAGTGAATTTCACCCGGGACAGGGTAACTATGGCTACACCTTC. This translates into CASSEFHPGQGNYGYTF.

As DNA, the CDR3 is TGCGCCAGCAGTGAGGATCGGGACTCAAACACCGGGGAGCTGTTTTTT. Protein sequence: CASSEDRDSNTGELFF. The chain couples TRBV10-1 to TRBJ2-2; TRBD2 might be the D (6 bases). With 2 bases removed from V and 2 bases from J, the gap between germline ends came to 12 bases. This CDR3 region has 16 residues. CDR1 is WNHNN, CDR2 SYGVQD, per germline (reference sequence).

V gene TRBV2 combines with J gene TRBJ2-5, with TRBD2 matching over 11 bases. The CDR3 runs to 16 residues. The ends lost 7 bases at V and 1 base at J; junction bases unmatched: 8. Germline V lookup: CDR1 SNHLY, CDR2 FYNNEI. The chain's CDR3 is CASTRAGTSGQETQYF. The CDR3 bases are TGTGCCAGCACTAGGGCCGGGACTAGCGGCCAAGAGACCCAGTACTTC.

V usage is TRBV7-3 and J usage is TRBJ1-1; D possibly corresponds to TRBD1 (6 bases). Germline CDR1 SGHTA, CDR2 FQGTGA. The length of the CDR3 is 15 residues. V shed 0 bases and J shed 1 base, with 9 bases lying between them. CDR3 in amino acids: CASSLTADRNTEAFF. Written as DNA, the CDR3 is TGTGCCAGCAGCTTAACTGCGGACAGGAACACTGAAGCTTTCTTT.

In this sample, this clone turned up a few times. The chain links TRBV9 to TRBJ2-7; 7 nucleotides match TRBD2. This CDR3 contains 12 residues. The germline CDR1 and CDR2 sequences are SGDLS and YYNGEE. The J segment lost 4 bases and the V segment lost 4 bases, leaving 2 bases of the junction unmatched. The CDR3 sequence is CASSPRGYEQYF. For the CDR3, the DNA is TGTGCCAGCAGCCCGCGGGGGTACGAGCAGTACTTC.